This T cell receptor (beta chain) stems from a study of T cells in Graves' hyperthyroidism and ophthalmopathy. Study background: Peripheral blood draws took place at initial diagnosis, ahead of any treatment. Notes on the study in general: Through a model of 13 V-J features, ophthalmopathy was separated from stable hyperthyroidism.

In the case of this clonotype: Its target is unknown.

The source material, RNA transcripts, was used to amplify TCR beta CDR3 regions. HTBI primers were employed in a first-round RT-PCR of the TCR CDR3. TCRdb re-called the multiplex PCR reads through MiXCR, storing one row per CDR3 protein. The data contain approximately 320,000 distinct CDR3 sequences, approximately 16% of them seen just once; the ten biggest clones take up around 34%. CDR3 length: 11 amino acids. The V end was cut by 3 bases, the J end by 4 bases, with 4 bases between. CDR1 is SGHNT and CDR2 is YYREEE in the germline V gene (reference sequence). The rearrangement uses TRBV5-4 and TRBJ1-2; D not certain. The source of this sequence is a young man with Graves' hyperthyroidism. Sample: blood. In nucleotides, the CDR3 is TGTGCCAGCAGCTGGGGCTATGGCTACACCTTC. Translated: CASSWGYGYTF.